This T cell receptor (beta chain) is drawn from a study of CD8+ T cells in alopecia areata. Once RNA had been extracted, it was reverse transcribed into cDNA to act as the sequencing template. Data came from immunoSEQ multiplex PCR; TCRdb stores just in-frame clones and leaves some out. The repertoire holds under 200,000 clones, with roughly 60% as singletons. Noted treatment: oral pan-JAK inhibitor, 5-10 mg twice daily. This clonotype was obtained from a human donor with alopecia areata. Sequencing was performed on CD4+ T cells sorted from blood, taken at week 24, from a patient treated with tofacitinib.

For the CDR3, the DNA is TGCGCCAGCAGCCAAGGGACATTCTACTACGAGCAGTACTTC. It encodes CASSQGTFYYEQYF. The J gene is TRBJ2-7, the V gene TRBV4-3, with D perhaps TRBD1 (5 bases). CDR1 is LGHNA and CDR2 is YSLEER in the germline V gene. This CDR3 contains 14 residues. V lost 1 base and J 3 bases, leaving 10 bases between the germline ends.